The T cell receptor beta chain under discussion was sequenced for a study of identical twins. TCRdb re-analysed the 5' RACE reads in MiXCR, keeping a single row per CDR3 protein. The sample shows fewer than 350,000 distinct CDR3 sequences, roughly 8.6% of them seen only once. This clonotype showed up many times. In addition, the sample was reused for a study of yellow fever vaccine responses in identical twins.

The sequence was collected from a young woman in good health. Sequenced: memory (CD45RO+) T cells sorted from blood.

CDR3: CASRVGFYNEQFF. The CDR3 DNA sequence: TGTGCCAGCAGGGTAGGTTTCTACAATGAGCAGTTCTTC. The chain employs TRBV28 and TRBJ2-1, with D hard to call. The CDR3 covers 13 residues. Trimming removed 6 bases at V and 3 bases at J, with 9 bases between. Germline CDR1 MDHEN, CDR2 SYDVKM.